The 8 T cell receptor beta chains below all came from one sample that was sequenced in a study of blood T cell repertoires in COVID-19 (dated by TCRdb to 2018 to 2021). Libraries were prepared through the immunoSEQ multiplex PCR assay. Entries here come from immuneACCESS through TCRdb and include only in-frame sequences with V and J called. Some clones fail to appear in such tables; in the studies checked, an unresolved V gene covers under half of the shortfall, and the cause of the remainder is unknown. Here the sample has around 380,000 clones; 87% occur a single time. The ten largest clones represent under 1.5% of the sample. Sequencing was performed on PBMCs or T cells enriched from blood (not recorded which). The receptors shown here come from a man in his thirties or forties who had recovered from COVID-19.

The genes are TRBV20-1 and TRBJ1-1; D is uncertain. This CDR3 region has 11 residues. Germline-derived CDR1 and CDR2 are DFQATT and SNEGSKA (reference sequence). Trimming pared 6 bases from V and 1 base from J, leaving 6 bases between. CDR3 DNA sequence: TGCAGTGCGGCAAAGAACACTGAAGCTTTCTTT. This gives the protein CSAAKNTEAFF.

This chain uses TRBV19 with TRBJ2-7; TRBD1 agrees at 7 bases. The CDR3 has 13 amino acids. CDR1 and CDR2 from the germline V gene are LNHDA and SQIVND (reference sequence). V lost 6 bases to trimming and J lost 3 bases; unmatched junction nucleotides: 5. The CDR3 is CASSQQGLYEQYF. The CDR3 DNA reads TGTGCCAGTAGCCAACAGGGGCTCTACGAGCAGTACTTC.

The CDR3 sequence: CASSHGTGSEAFF. CDR3 DNA: TGTGCCAGCAGCCACGGGACAGGCAGCGAAGCTTTCTTT. V is TRBV11-2 and J is TRBJ1-1, with TRBD1 identical over 8 bases. V gave up 5 bases and J gave up 8 bases; unmatched junction bases: 7. The CDR3 consists of 13 residues. Germline V CDR1 and CDR2: SGHAT, FQNNGV.

The chain employs TRBV5-1 and TRBJ2-2, with a tentative D call TRBD2 (5 bases). V dropped 1 base and J dropped 4 bases, with 8 bases sitting between them. Per the germline V gene, CDR1 is SGHRS and CDR2 is YFSETQ. There are 14 residues in the CDR3. The CDR3 nucleotides read TGCGCCAGCAGCTTGACGGGGTTCACCGGGGAGCTGTTTTTT. It encodes CASSLTGFTGELFF.

V gene TRBV6-5 combines with J gene TRBJ1-4; weak D call: TRBD1 (5 bases). The germline CDR1 and CDR2 sequences are MNHEY and SVGAGI. The CDR3 length is 14 residues. The germline V and J ends were trimmed by 2 bases and 8 bases, with 12 bases remaining between them. The CDR3 nucleotides are TGTGCCAGCAGTTACCGCGGGACGGGGGAAAAACTGTTTTTT. As protein: CASSYRGTGEKLFF.

The chain employs TRBV6-5 and TRBJ2-3, with 7 bases identical to TRBD2. J was trimmed by 3 bases and V by 5 bases; bases with no gene match: 8. CDR1 and CDR2 (germline): MNHEY, SVGAGI. The CDR3 contains 15 residues. The DNA of the CDR3 is TGTGCCAGCAGTCCTCCTAGCGGTCAGACAGATACGCAGTATTTT. Residues: CASSPPSGQTDTQYF.

This clone has just a few counts. V is TRBV10-3 and J is TRBJ1-2; 8 positions agree with TRBD1. The CDR3 is 15 amino acids. Trimming took 3 bases from V and 8 from J; bases not matched to a gene: 11. CDR1 ENHRY and CDR2 SYGVKD come from the germline V gene. The CDR3 here is CAISDPGGSPKGYTF. CDR3 bases: TGTGCCATCAGTGACCCAGGGGGCTCCCCGAAAGGCTACACCTTC.

J is TRBJ2-1 and V is TRBV5-4, with 10 bases that match TRBD2. The CDR3 extends over 17 amino acids. Per germline, CDR1 SGHNT and CDR2 YYREEE (reference sequence). Trimming took 4 bases from V and 4 from J; bases not matched to a gene: 11. CDR3 residues: CASSQTSGGALYNEQFF. The CDR3 DNA reads TGTGCCAGCAGCCAGACCAGCGGGGGGGCCCTATACAATGAGCAGTTCTTC.